Following are 6 T cell receptor beta chains from one sample sequenced in a study of blood T cell repertoires in COVID-19. Profiling relied on immunoSEQ multiplex PCR, and the TCRdb table lists in-frame clones only, not all of them. In the table there are around 61,000 clones, about 91% of which are singletons. The specimen was peripheral blood. The origin of the receptors is a woman aged 55 to 70 with COVID-19, enrolled during active disease.

The chain combines TRBV7-9 with TRBJ2-4; 8 positions match TRBD2. The V gene end was trimmed by 6 bases and the J gene end by 7 bases; junction bases not matched to a gene: 2. The CDR3 is 12 amino acids. The germline gives CDR1 SEHNR, CDR2 FQNEAQ (reference sequence). The CDR3 spells CASRASGNIQYF. The CDR3 coding sequence is TGTGCCAGCAGAGCTAGCGGGAACATTCAGTACTTC.

V usage is TRBV28 and J usage is TRBJ2-1, with 12 nucleotides matching TRBD1. V lost 6 bases and J lost 6; bases outside the gene matches: 9. The germline gives CDR1 MDHEN, CDR2 SYDVKM. The CDR3 length is 16 residues. The CDR3 DNA reads TGTGCCAGCAGCGAACCGGGACAGGGGGCGATCAATGAGCAGTTCTTC. It encodes CASSEPGQGAINEQFF.

V gene TRBV5-1 combines with J gene TRBJ1-3; tentative D call: TRBD1 (5 bases). Trimming removed 0 bases from V and 8 bases from J, with 9 bases in between. Germline V gene sequence: CDR1 SGHRS, CDR2 YFSETQ. The CDR3 sequence is 13 residues long. CDR3 in amino acids: CASSLGPGDTIYF. As DNA, the CDR3 is TGCGCCAGCAGCTTGGGGCCGGGGGACACCATATATTTT.

The CDR3 loop is CASSLGLAGQETQYF. The CDR3 DNA follows: TGTGCCAGCAGCTTGGGGTTAGCGGGGCAAGAGACCCAGTACTTC. The genes are TRBV5-6 and TRBJ2-5; 8 nucleotides agree with TRBD2. V lost 0 bases to trimming and J lost 2 bases; unmatched junction nucleotides: 3. CDR1 SGHDT and CDR2 YYEEEE come from the germline V gene. The CDR3 consists of 15 residues. Complete variable domain (other parts from reference TRBV5-6 and TRBJ2-5): DAGVTQSPTHLIKTRGQQVTLRCSPKSGHDTVSWYQQALGQGPQFIFQYYEEEERQRGNFPDRFSGHQFPNYSSELNVNALLLGDSALYLCASSLGLAGQETQYFGPGTRLLVL.

This chain connects TRBV19 to TRBJ1-4; D is unresolved. Trimming stripped 5 bases from V and 4 bases from J, with 8 bases between. This CDR3 spans 13 amino acids. The germline CDR1 and CDR2 sequences are LNHDA and SQIVND (reference sequence). The CDR3 is CASSRVYNEKLFF. As DNA, the CDR3 is TGTGCCAGTAGTCGCGTTTATAATGAAAAACTGTTTTTT.

The chain links TRBV6-1 to TRBJ2-7; 9 bases line up with TRBD1. The junction had 7 bases not matched to a gene; V was cut back by 8 bases and J by 2 bases. Germline values: CDR1 MNHNS, CDR2 SASEGT. The CDR3 sequence is 14 residues long. The CDR3 nucleotides read TGTGCCAGCCAAACAGGGGGCGAACCCTACGAGCAGTACTTC. Protein: CASQTGGEPYEQYF.